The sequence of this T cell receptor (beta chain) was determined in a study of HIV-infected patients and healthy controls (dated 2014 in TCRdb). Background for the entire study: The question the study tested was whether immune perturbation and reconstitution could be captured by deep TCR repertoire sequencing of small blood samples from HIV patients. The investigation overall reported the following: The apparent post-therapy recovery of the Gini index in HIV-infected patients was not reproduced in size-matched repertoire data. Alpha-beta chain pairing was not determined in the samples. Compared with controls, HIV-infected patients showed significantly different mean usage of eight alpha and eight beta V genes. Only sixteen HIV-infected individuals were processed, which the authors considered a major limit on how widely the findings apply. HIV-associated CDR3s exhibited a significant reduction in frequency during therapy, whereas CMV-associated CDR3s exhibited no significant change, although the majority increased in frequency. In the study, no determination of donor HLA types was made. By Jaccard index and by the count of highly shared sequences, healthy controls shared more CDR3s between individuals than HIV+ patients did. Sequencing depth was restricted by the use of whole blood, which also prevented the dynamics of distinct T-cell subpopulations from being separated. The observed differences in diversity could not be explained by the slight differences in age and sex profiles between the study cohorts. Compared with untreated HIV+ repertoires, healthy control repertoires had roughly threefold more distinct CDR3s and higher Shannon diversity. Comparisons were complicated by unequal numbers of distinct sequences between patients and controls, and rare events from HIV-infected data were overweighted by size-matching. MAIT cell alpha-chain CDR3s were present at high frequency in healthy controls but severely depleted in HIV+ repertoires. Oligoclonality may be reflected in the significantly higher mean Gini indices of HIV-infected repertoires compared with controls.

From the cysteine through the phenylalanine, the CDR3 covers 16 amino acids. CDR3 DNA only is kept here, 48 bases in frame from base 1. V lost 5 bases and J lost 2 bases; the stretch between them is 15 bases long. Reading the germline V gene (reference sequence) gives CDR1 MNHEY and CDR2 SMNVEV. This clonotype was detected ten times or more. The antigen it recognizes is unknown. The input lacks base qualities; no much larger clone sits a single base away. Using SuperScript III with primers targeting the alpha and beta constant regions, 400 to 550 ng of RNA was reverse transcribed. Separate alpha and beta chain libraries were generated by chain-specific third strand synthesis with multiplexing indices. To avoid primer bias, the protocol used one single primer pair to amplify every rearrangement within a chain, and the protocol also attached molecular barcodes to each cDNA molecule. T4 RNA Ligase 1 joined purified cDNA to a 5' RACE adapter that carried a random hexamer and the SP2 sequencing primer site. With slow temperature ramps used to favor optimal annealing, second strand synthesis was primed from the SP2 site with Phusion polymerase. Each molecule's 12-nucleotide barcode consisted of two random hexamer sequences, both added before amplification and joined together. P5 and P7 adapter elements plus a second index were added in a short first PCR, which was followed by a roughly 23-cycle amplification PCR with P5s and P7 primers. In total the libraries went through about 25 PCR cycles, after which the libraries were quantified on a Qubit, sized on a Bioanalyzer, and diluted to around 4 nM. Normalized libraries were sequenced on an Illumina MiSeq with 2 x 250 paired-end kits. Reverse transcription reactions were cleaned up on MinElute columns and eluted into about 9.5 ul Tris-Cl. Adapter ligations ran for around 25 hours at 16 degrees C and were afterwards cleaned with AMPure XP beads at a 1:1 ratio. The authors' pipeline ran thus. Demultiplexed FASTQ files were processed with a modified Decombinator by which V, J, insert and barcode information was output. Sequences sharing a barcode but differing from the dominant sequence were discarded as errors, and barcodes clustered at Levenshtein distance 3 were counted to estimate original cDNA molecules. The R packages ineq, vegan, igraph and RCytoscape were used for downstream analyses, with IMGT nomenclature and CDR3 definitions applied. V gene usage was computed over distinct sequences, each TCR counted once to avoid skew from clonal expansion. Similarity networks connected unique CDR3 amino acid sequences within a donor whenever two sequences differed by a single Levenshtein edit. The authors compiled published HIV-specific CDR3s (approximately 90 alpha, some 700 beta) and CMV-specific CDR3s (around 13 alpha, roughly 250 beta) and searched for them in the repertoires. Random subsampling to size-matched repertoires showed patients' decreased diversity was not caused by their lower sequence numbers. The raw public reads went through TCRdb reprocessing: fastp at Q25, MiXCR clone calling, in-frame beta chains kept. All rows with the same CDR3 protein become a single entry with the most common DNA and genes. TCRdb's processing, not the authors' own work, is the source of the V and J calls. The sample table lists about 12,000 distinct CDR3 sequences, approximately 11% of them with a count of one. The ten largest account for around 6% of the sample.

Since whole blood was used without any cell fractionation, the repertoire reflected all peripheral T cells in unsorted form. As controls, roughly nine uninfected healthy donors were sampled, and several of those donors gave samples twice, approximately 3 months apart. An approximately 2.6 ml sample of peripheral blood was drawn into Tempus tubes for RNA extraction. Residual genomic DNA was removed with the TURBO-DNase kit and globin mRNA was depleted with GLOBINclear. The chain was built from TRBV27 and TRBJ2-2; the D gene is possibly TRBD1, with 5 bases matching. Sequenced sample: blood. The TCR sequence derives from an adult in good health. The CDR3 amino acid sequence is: CASSRRQSQNTGELFF. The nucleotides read TGTGCCAGCAGTCGCCGACAGAGCCAAAACACCGGGGAGCTGTTTTTT.